The clone carrying this T cell receptor beta chain has more than one count but fewer than ten. Its antigen remains unknown. Each TCR cDNA molecule carried a unique molecular identifier. In TCRdb, the 5' RACE reads were re-called with MiXCR into one record per CDR3 protein. The sample lists more than 25,000 distinct CDR3 sequences, approximately 7% occurring once. Time point meaning: sample taken at primary tumor resection. Samples were obtained from approximately 76 donors, all untreated early-stage non-small cell lung cancer patients. The study sequenced unsorted whole RNA from tumor, nontumor lung or frozen PBMC. With 0 bases clipped from V and 3 bases from J, the junction kept 7 bases outside the gene matches. CDR1 DFQATT and CDR2 SNEGSKA come from the germline V gene (reference sequence). The CDR3 is 16 amino acids. These data originate in a study of spatial heterogeneity in lung cancer. Study-wide background: Sequencing consistently turned up more beta-chain sequences than alpha-chain sequences. Regarding the study as a whole: How many expanded intratumoral alpha and beta TCRs were present tracked the tumor mutation count, which was a count of nonsynonymous mutations.

Here the sequenced sample was lung tumor tissue, taken at surgery. The receptor's source is a male donor with early-stage non-small cell lung cancer. This rearrangement joins TRBV20-1 to TRBJ2-3, with 9 bases identical to TRBD2. The CDR3 protein is CSARDPKRGATDTQYF. In DNA form, the CDR3 reads TGCAGTGCTAGAGATCCGAAGCGGGGGGCGACAGATACGCAGTATTTT.